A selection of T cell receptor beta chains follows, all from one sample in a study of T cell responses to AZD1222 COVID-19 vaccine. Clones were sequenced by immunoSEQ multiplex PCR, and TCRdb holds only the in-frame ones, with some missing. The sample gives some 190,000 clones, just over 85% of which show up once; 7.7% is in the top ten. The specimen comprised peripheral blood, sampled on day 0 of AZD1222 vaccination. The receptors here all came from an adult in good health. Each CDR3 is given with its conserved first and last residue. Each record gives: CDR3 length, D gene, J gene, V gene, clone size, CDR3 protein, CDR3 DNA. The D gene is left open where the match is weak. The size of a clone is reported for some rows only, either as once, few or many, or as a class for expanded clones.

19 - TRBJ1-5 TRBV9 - CASSVALDRPFYSNQPQHF TGTGCCAGCAGCGTAGCTCTAGATAGGCCTTTCTATAGCAATCAGCCCCAGCATTTT
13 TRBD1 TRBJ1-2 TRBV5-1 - CASGQTGAYGYTF TGCGCCAGCGGGCAGACAGGGGCCTATGGCTACACCTTC
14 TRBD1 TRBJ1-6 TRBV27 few CASSLRTGDSPLHF TGTGCCAGCAGTCTCCGGACAGGAGACTCACCCCTCCACTTT
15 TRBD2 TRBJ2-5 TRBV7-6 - CASSLGLAGPETQYF TGTGCCAGCAGCTTAGGCCTAGCGGGGCCGGAGACCCAGTACTTC
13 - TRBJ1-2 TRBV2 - CASRPLNMDGYTF TGTGCCAGCAGGCCCCTCAACATGGATGGCTACACCTTC
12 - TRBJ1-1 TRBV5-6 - CASQVGNTEAFF TGTGCCTCCCAAGTCGGCAACACTGAAGCTTTCTTT
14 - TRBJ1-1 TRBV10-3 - CAISESTEGTEAFF TGTGCCATCAGTGAGTCTACAGAGGGCACTGAAGCTTTCTTT
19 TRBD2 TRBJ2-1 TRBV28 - CASSSRDRAGGGSYNEQFF TGTGCCAGCAGTTCAAGAGACCGCGCGGGGGGCGGGAGTTACAATGAGCAGTTCTTC
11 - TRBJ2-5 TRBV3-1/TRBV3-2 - CASSQEETQYF TGTGCCAGCAGCCAAGAAGAGACCCAGTACTTC
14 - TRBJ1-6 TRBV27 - CASSLGGSGSPLHF TGTGCCAGCAGTTTAGGAGGGTCAGGTTCACCCCTCCACTTT
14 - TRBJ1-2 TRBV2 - CASRVLTASYGYTF TGTGCCAGCAGAGTCCTGACAGCTAGCTATGGCTACACCTTC
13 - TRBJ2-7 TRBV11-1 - CASSLRPRDEQYF TGTGCCAGCAGCTTACGGCCTAGGGACGAGCAGTACTTC
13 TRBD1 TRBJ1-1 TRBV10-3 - CAIRNTGDTEAFF TGTGCCATCAGAAATACAGGGGACACTGAAGCTTTCTTT
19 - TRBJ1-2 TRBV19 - CASSVNREPAGLAGYGYTF TGTGCCAGTAGTGTGAACAGGGAACCAGCGGGGCTAGCGGGGTATGGCTACACCTTC
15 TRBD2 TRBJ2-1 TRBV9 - CASSLSGGPNNEQFF TGTGCCAGCAGCCTTAGCGGGGGGCCCAACAATGAGCAGTTCTTC
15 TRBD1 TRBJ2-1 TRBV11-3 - CASSLDGDRYNEQFF TGTGCCAGCAGCTTAGATGGGGACAGGTACAATGAGCAGTTCTTC
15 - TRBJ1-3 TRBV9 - CASSVEGGRANTIYF TGTGCCAGCAGCGTAGAAGGAGGACGGGCAAACACCATATATTTT
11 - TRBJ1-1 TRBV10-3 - CAISESNEAFF TGTGCCATCAGTGAATCCAACGAAGCTTTCTTT
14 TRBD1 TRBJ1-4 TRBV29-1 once CSVYPGGANEKLFF TGCAGCGTTTATCCAGGGGGCGCTAATGAAAAACTGTTTTTT
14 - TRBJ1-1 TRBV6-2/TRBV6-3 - CASSSTGTIGGSFF TGTGCCAGCAGTTCCACCGGGACCATTGGAGGGTCTTTCTTT
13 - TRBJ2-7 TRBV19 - CASSKTAYYEQYF TGTGCCAGTAGTAAAACAGCCTACTACGAGCAGTACTTC
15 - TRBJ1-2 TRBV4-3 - CASSQEVSRVEGYTF TGCGCCAGCAGCCAAGAAGTCAGCAGGGTCGAGGGCTACACCTTC
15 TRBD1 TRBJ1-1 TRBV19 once CASSIDSDRGRVAFF TGTGCCAGTAGTATAGATTCCGACAGGGGGCGGGTAGCTTTCTTT
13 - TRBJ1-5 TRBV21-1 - CASKPILGQPQHF TGTGCCAGCAAACCGATCCTAGGTCAGCCCCAGCATTTT
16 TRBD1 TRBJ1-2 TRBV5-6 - CASSLVYRDRDYGYTF TGTGCCAGCAGCTTGGTCTATCGGGACAGGGACTATGGCTACACCTTC
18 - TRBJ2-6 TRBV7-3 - CASSLFGTGVSGANVLTF TGTGCCAGCAGCTTATTCGGAACAGGCGTCTCTGGGGCCAACGTCCTGACTTTC
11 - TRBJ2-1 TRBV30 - CAWSEINEQFF TGTGCCTGGAGTGAAATCAATGAGCAGTTCTTC
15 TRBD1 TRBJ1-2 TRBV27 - CASSSTGGSLQGYTF TGTGCCAGCAGCTCGACAGGGGGATCATTACAGGGCTACACCTTC
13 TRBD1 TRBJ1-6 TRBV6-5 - CASSRQGRSPLHF TGTGCCAGCAGCCGACAGGGACGTTCACCCCTCCACTTT
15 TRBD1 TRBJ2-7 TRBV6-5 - CASSLGQGEDHEQYF TGTGCCAGCAGTTTGGGACAGGGAGAAGATCACGAGCAGTACTTC
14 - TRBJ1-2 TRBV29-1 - CSVVPEGLGYGYTF TGCAGCGTGGTCCCAGAAGGGCTTGGCTATGGCTACACCTTC
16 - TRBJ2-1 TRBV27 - CASSSTWLRGSNEQFF TGTGCCAGCAGTTCCACCTGGCTTCGGGGTAGCAATGAGCAGTTCTTC
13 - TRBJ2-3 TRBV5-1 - CASSLSGADTQYF TGCGCCAGCAGCTTGTCGGGGGCAGATACGCAGTATTTT
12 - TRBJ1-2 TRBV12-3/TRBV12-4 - CASRRASYGYTF TGTGCCAGCAGAAGGGCCTCCTATGGCTACACCTTC
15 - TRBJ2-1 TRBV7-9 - CANRQISGAENEQFF TGTGCCAATCGACAAATCTCGGGGGCGGAGAATGAGCAGTTCTTC
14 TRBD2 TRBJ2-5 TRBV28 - CASRGVTSGETQYF TGTGCCAGCAGGGGGGTGACTAGCGGTGAGACCCAGTACTTC
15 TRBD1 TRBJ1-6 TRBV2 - CASSEARQGGPPLHF TGTGCCAGCAGTGAAGCGAGACAGGGGGGACCCCCCCTCCACTTT